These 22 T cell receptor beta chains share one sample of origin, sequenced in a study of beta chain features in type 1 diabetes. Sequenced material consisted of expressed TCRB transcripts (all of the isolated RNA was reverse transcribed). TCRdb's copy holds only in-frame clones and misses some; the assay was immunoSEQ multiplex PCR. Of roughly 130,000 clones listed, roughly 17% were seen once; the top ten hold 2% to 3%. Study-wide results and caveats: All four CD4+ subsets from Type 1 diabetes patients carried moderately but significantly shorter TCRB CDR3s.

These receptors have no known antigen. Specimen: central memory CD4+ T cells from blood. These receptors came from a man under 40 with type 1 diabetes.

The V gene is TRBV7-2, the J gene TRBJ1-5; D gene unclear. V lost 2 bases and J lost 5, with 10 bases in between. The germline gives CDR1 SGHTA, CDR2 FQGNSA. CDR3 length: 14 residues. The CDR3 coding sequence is TGTGCCAGCAGCTTAAGTGGCTTCTATCAGCCCCAGCATTTT. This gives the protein CASSLSGFYQPQHF.

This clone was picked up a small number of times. The CDR3 reads CASSEPFSGNTIYF. For the CDR3, the DNA is TGTGCCAGCAGCGAACCTTTCTCTGGAAACACCATATATTTT. The rearrangement joins TRBV6-1 to TRBJ1-3, with D hard to call. V lost 6 bases, J lost 0 bases, and 9 bases lay in between. The CDR3 runs to 14 residues. From germline, CDR1 is MNHNS and CDR2 SASEGT.

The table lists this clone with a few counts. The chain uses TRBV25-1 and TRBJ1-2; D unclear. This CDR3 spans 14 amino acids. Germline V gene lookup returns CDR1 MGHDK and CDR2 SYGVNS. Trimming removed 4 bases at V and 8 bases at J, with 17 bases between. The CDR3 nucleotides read TGTGCCAGCAGTGCCGGCAGCCCTGTACACGGCTACACCTTC. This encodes CASSAGSPVHGYTF.

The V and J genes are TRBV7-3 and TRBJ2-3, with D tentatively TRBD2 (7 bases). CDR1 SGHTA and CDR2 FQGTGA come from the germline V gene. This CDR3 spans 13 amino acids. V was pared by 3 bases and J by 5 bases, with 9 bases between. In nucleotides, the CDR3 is TGTGCCAGCAGCTTGGGGGGGCAAGATACGCAGTATTTT. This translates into CASSLGGQDTQYF.

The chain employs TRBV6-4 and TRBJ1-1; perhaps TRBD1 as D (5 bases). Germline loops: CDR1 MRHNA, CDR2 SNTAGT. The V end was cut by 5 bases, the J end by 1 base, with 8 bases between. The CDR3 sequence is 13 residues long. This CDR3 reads CASSTGENTEAFF. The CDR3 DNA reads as TGTGCCAGCAGTACGGGGGAGAACACTGAAGCTTTCTTT.

The CDR3 DNA sequence: TGTGCCAGCAGTAACGACTACGAGCAGTACTTC. The encoded protein is CASSNDYEQYF. The genes are TRBV25-1 and TRBJ2-7; D is uncertain. The CDR3 has 11 residues. Germline CDR1 and CDR2: MGHDK and SYGVNS. Trimming took off 5 bases at V and 3 bases at J, with 5 bases between the two ends.

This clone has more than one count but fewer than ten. DNA for the CDR3: TGTGCCAGCAGCTTAGCTGAAGTAGCGGGGGGGCGTCGTGTCGATACGCAGTATTTT. Its translation is CASSLAEVAGGRRVDTQYF. This chain links TRBV7-2 with TRBJ2-3; the match to TRBD2 covers 11 bases. Trimming took 0 bases from V and 6 from J; bases not matched to a gene: 14. CDR1 and CDR2 from the germline V gene are SGHTA and FQGNSA. CDR3 length equals 19 residues.

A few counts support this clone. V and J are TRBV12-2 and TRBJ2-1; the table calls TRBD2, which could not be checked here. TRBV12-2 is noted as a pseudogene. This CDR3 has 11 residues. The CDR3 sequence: CASRQEWGGFF. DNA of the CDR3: TGTGCAAGTCGCCAAGAATGGGGAGGGTTCTTC.

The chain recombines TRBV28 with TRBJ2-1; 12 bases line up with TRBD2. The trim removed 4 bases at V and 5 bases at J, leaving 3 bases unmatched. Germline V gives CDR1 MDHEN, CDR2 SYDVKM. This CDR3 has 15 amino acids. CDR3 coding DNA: TGTGCCAGCAGTTCGACTAGCGGGGGCCACAATGAGCAGTTCTTC. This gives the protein CASSSTSGGHNEQFF.

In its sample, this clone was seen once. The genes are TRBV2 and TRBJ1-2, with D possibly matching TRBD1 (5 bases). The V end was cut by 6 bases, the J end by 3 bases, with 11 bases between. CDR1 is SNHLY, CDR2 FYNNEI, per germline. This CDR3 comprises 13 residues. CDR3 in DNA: TGTGCCAGCAGGGGACTTGGGGACTATGGCTACACCTTC. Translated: CASRGLGDYGYTF.

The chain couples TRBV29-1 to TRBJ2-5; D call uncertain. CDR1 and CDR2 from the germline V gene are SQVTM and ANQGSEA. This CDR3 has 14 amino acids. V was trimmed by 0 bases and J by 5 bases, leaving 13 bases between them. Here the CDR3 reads CSVEDPPAGETQYF. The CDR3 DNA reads TGCAGCGTTGAAGACCCACCGGCCGGGGAGACCCAGTACTTC.

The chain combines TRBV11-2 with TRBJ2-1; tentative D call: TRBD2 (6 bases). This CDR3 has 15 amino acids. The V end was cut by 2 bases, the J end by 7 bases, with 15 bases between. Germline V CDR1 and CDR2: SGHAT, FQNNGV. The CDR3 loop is CASSLPPDYPNEQFF. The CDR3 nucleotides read TGTGCCAGCAGCTTACCTCCGGACTACCCTAATGAGCAGTTCTTC.

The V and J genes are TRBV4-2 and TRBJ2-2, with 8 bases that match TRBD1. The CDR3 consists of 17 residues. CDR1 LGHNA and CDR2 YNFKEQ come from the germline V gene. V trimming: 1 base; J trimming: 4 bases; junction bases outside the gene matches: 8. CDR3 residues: CASSQATGGRGTGELFF. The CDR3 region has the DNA TGTGCCAGCAGCCAAGCTACAGGGGGGCGAGGCACCGGGGAGCTGTTTTTT.

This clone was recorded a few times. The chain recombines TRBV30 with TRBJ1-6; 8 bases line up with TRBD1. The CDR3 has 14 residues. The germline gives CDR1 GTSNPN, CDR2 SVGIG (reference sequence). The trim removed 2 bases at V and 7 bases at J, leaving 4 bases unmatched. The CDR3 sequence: CAWSWGQANSPLHF. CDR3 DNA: TGTGCCTGGAGTTGGGGACAGGCGAATTCACCCCTCCACTTT. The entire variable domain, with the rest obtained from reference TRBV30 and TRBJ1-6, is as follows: SQTIHQWPATLVQPVGSPLSLECTVEGTSNPNLYWYRQAAGRGLQLLFYSVGIGQISSEVPQNLSASRPQDRQFILSSKKLLLSDSGFYLCAWSWGQANSPLHFGNGTRLTVT.

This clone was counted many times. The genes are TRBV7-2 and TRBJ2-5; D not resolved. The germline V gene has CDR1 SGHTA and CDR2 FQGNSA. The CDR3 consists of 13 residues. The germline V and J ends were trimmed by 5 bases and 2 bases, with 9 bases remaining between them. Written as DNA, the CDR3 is TGTGCCAGCAGCCAAGATAAACAAGAGACCCAGTACTTC. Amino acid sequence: CASSQDKQETQYF.

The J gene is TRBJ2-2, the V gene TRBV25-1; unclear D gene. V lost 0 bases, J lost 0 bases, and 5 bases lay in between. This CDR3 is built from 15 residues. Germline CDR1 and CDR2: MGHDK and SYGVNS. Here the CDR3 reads CASSEYSTNTGELFF. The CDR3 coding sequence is TGTGCCAGCAGTGAATATTCCACGAACACCGGGGAGCTGTTTTTT.

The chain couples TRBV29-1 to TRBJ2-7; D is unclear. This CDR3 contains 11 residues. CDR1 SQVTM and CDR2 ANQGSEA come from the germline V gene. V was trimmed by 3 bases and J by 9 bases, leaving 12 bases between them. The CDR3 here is CSVEWSAGQYF. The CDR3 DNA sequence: TGCAGCGTTGAGTGGTCAGCCGGGCAGTACTTC.

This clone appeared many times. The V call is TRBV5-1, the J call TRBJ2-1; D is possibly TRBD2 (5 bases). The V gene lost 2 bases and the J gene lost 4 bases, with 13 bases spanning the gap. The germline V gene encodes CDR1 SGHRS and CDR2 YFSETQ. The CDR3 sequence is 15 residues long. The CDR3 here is CASSFQRSGYNEQFF. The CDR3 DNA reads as TGCGCCAGCAGCTTTCAGCGGTCGGGGTACAATGAGCAGTTCTTC.

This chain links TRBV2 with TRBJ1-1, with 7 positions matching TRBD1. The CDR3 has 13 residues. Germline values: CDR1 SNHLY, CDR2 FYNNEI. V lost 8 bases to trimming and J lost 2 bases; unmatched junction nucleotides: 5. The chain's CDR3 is CASRQGVNTEAFF. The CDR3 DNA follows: TGTGCCAGCCGACAGGGAGTAAACACTGAAGCTTTCTTT. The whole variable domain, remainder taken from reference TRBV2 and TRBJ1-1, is EPEVTQTPSHQVTQMGQEVILRCVPISNHLYFYWYRQILGQKVEFLVSFYNNEISEKSEIFDDQFSVERPDGSNFTLKIRSTKLEDSAMYFCASRQGVNTEAFFGQGTRLTVV.

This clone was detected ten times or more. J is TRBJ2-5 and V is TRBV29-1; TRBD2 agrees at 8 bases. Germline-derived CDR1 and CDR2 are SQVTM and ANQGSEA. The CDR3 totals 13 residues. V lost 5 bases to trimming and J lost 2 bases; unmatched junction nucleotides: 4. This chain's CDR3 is CSVSAGVQETQYF. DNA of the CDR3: TGCAGCGTTTCAGCGGGGGTACAAGAGACCCAGTACTTC.

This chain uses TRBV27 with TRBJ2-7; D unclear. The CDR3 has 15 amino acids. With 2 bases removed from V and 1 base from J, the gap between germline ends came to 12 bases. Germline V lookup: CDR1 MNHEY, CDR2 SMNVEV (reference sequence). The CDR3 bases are TGTGCCAGCAGTTTAAAGTACTTAAATTCCTACGAGCAGTACTTC. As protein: CASSLKYLNSYEQYF.

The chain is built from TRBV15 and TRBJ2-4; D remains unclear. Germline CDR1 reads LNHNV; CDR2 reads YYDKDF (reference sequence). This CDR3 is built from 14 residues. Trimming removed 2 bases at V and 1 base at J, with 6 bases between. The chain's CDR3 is CATSRQVAKNIQYF. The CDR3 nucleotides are TGTGCCACCAGCAGACAGGTGGCCAAAAACATTCAGTACTTC.